This T cell receptor beta chain was sequenced during a study of OX40 agonist ivuxolimab in advanced cancers. Regarding the complete study: The costimulatory receptor OX40 (CD134) was targeted by ivuxolimab, a fully human IgG2 agonistic monoclonal antibody. Intravenous ivuxolimab was administered to patients every 2 weeks at six dose levels: 0.01, 0.1, 0.3, 1.5, 3 and 10 mg/kg. Of the approximately 50 dose-escalation patients, hepatocellular carcinoma was present in around 19, melanoma in roughly 15, renal cell carcinoma in 9 and head and neck cancer in 9. The dose-escalation cohort was 82.7% male with a mean age of roughly 62 years, ranging from about 23 to 85. Patients were allowed to have had prior anti-PD-1, anti-PD-L1 or anti-CTLA-4 therapy, and around 43% of the dose-escalation patients had been treated with checkpoint inhibitors. Partial responses were achieved by three dose-escalation patients, of whom one had hepatocellular carcinoma and two had cutaneous melanoma. Peripheral TCRbeta sequencing was intended to test whether TCR sequence diversity was altered and clonal T-cell expansion was caused by ivuxolimab. The paper reports the monotherapy dose-escalation portion (N = 52 patients) of the phase I ivuxolimab trial. Broader findings and caveats from the paper: Low levels of normalized T-cell clonal expansion were also seen in some patients who did not respond. In the 0.1-3.0 mg/kg groups, partial responders were among the patients with the lowest normalized peripheral clonal expansion, particularly in CD8+ T cells. At doses of 0.1 to 3.0 mg/kg, clonal expansion of both CD4+ and CD8+ blood T cells was observed from baseline to week 6. The antigen specificity of the clonally expanded peripheral T cells was not determined. After ivuxolimab, more expanded clones were found on average in CD8+ T cells than in CD4+ T cells.

CDR3 length: 16 amino acids, cysteine to phenylalanine. Solely the CDR3 DNA is kept, with 48 bases framed from the first base. The junction shows trimming of 3 bases on V and 2 bases on J, and the gene matches do not reach 12 bases of it. CDR1 and CDR2, looked up from the germline V gene (reference sequence), are GTSNPN and SVGIG. To sequence the TCRbeta CDR3 region, genomic DNA was isolated from the sorted cells. The immunoSEQ Assay was used for sequencing of TCRbeta CDR3 regions. TCRdb retrieved this table from immuneACCESS and kept in-frame rearrangements only. Not all clones are present; in checked studies, unresolved V genes account for under half, and no reason is known for the remainder. The sample table contains approximately 100,000 clones; only one count was recorded for around nine tenths of them. In total, the top ten clones hold approximately 0.52% of the sample. Comments on this clone: The antigen it binds to is not known. Per-base quality was not reported, and no clone a single base away is much larger than it.

Patients with a history of autoimmune disease or receiving systemic immunosuppression were excluded from the trial. Peripheral blood for TCR sequencing was collected from all dose cohorts at baseline, on cycle 4 day 1, and on cycle 7 day 1. Samples came from an open-label, multicenter, first-in-human phase I dose-escalation trial of ivuxolimab. Adults with locally advanced or metastatic melanoma, renal cell, hepatocellular, or head and neck squamous cell carcinoma were enrolled in the trial. Before TCR sequencing, CD4+ and CD8+ T cells were separately sorted from peripheral blood. The rearranged chain carries TRBV30 and TRBJ2-7, and TRBD1 aligns with 8 junction nucleotides. The input for sequencing was CD4+ or CD8+ T cells sorted from blood, taken in a trial of the OX40 agonist ivuxolimab. The source is an adult with an advanced solid tumor such as melanoma, head and neck, liver or kidney cancer. For the CDR3, the sequence is CAWSDPRTGMAYEQYF. DNA sequence: TGTGCCTGGAGCGACCCGAGGACAGGGATGGCCTACGAGCAGTACTTC.